Shown below are 6 T cell receptor beta chains from a single sample sequenced in a study of T cell responses to AZD1222 COVID-19 vaccine. TCRdb's table, derived via immunoSEQ multiplex PCR, lists solely in-frame clones and lacks some. This sample has about 120,000 clones, with 90% found just once. Source: peripheral blood, taken 28 days after the second dose of the MenACWY control vaccine. Receptors originate from an adult who received the MenACWY meningococcal vaccine as a control.

V and J are TRBV7-2 and TRBJ1-5, with 9 bases aligning to TRBD1. The CDR3 has 16 residues. The ends lost 3 bases at V and 0 bases at J; junction bases unmatched: 3. Per germline, CDR1 SGHTA and CDR2 FQGNSA. CDR3 nucleotides: TGTGCCAGCAGCTTGGGACAGGGCTATAGCAATCAGCCCCAGCATTTT. It specifies CASSLGQGYSNQPQHF.

This clone was observed a single time. V gene TRBV28 combines with J gene TRBJ2-1; D may correspond to TRBD1 or TRBD2 (6 bases each). V lost 3 bases to trimming and J lost 7 bases, with 10 bases between them. Germline loops: CDR1 MDHEN, CDR2 SYDVKM. This CDR3 has 13 amino acids. Here the CDR3 reads CASSFRGRNEQFF. CDR3 DNA: TGTGCCAGCAGTTTTCGGGGGCGGAATGAGCAGTTCTTC.

The chain combines TRBV19 with TRBJ2-4, with 16 bases identical to TRBD2. Trimming at V came to 4 bases and at J to 8 bases, leaving 11 bases not matched to a gene. This CDR3 spans 18 amino acids. Germline V lookup: CDR1 LNHDA, CDR2 SQIVND (reference sequence). CDR3 coding DNA: TGTGCCAGTAGTACCTACAAGGGACTAGCGGGGGGGTTGGACATTCAGTACTTC. It translates to CASSTYKGLAGGLDIQYF.

V usage is TRBV19 and J usage is TRBJ1-6, with a weak D call TRBD1 (5 bases). V was cut by 4 bases and J by 5 bases, with 12 bases left in between. Germline loops: CDR1 LNHDA, CDR2 SQIVND (reference sequence). This CDR3 is built from 15 residues. In nucleotides, the CDR3 is TGTGCCAGTAGTAGCGGGACGGCAAATAATTCACCCCTCCACTTT. The encoded protein is CASSSGTANNSPLHF.

The rearrangement joins TRBV4-3 to TRBJ1-6; maybe TRBD1 (5 bases). From germline, CDR1 is LGHNA and CDR2 YSLEER. The CDR3 has 17 amino acids. Trimming took off 4 bases at V and 10 bases at J, with 23 bases between the two ends. This CDR3 reads CASSPSTGDDIWSPLHF. The CDR3 DNA reads as TGCGCCAGCAGCCCATCGACCGGGGACGACATTTGGTCACCCCTCCACTTT.

The J gene is TRBJ2-7, the V gene TRBV5-1; 7 bases fit TRBD1. Germline CDR1 SGHRS, CDR2 YFSETQ. V dropped 0 bases and J dropped 4; count of bases not matched to a gene: 4. The CDR3 is 14 residues long. CDR3 sequence: CASSLGAGGYEQYV. CDR3 bases: TGCGCCAGCAGCTTGGGCGCAGGGGGATACGAGCAGTACGTC.